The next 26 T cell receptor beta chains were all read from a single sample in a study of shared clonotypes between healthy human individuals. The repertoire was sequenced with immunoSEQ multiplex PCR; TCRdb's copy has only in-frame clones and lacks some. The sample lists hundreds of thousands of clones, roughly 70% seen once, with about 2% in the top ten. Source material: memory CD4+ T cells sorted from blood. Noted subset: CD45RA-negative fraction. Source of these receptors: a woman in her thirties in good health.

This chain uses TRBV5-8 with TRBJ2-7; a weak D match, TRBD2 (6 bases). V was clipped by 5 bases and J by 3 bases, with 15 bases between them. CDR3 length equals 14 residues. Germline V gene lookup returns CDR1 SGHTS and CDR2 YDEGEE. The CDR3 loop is CASRLRGKIYEQYF. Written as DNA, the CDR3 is TGTGCCAGCAGACTGCGGGGCAAGATCTACGAGCAGTACTTC.

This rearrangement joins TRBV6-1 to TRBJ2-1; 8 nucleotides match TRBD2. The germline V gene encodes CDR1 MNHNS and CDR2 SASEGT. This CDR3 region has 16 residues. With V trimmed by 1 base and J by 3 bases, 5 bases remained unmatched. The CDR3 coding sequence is TGTGCCAGCAGTGAAGGTCGACTAGCGAGCTACAATGAGCAGTTCTTC. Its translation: CASSEGRLASYNEQFF.

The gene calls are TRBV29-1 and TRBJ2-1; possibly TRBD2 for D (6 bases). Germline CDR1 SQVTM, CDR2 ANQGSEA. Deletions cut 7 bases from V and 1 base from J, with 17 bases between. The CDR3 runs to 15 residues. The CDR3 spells CSGIPGTFSYNEQFF. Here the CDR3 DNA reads TGCAGCGGTATACCCGGGACTTTTTCCTACAATGAGCAGTTCTTC.

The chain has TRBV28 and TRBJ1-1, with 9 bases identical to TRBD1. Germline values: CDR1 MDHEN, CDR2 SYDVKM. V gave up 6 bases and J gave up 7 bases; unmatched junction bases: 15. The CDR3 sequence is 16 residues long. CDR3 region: CASRSIETGGESEAFF. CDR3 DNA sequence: TGTGCCAGCAGATCCATCGAGACAGGGGGGGAGAGTGAAGCTTTCTTT.

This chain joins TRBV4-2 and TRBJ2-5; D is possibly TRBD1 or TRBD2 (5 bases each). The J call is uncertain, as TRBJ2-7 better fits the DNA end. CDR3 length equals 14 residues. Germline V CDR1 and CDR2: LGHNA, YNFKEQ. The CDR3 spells CASSQALGVYEQYF. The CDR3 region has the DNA TGTGCCAGCAGCCAAGCACTGGGGGTCTACGAGCAGTACTTC.

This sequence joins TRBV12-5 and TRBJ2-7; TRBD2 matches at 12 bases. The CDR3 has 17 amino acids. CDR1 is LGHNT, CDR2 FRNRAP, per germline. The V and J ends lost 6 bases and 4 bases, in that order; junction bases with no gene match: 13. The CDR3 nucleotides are TGTGCTAGTGGCCCACTGCTAGCGGGAGGGCAGAGGTACGAGCAGTACTTC. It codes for CASGPLLAGGQRYEQYF.

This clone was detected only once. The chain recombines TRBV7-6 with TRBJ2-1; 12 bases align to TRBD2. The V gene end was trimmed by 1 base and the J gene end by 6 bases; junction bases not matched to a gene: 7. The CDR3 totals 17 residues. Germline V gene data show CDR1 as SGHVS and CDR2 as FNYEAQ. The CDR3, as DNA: TGTGCCAGCAGCTTAGGGCTGCTAGCGGGAGGGCCCAATGAGCAGTTCTTC. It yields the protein CASSLGLLAGGPNEQFF.

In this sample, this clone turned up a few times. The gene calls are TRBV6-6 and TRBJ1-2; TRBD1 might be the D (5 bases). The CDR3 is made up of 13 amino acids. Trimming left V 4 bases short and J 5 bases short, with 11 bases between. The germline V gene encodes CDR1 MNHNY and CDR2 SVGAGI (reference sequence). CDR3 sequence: CASSLRDGYGYTF. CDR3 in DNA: TGTGCCAGCAGTTTGCGGGACGGGTATGGCTACACCTTC.

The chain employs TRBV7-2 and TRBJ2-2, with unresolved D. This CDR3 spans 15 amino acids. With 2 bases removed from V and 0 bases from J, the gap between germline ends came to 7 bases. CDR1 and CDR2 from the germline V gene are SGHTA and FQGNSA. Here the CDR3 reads CASSLSTANTGELFF. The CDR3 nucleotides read TGTGCCAGCAGCTTATCGACCGCGAACACCGGGGAGCTGTTTTTT.

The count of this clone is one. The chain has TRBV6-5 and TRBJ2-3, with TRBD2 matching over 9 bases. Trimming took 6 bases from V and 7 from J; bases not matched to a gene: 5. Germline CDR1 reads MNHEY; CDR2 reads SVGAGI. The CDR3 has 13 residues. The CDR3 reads CASRGGRVNTQYF. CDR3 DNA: TGTGCCAGCAGAGGCGGGAGGGTAAATACGCAGTATTTT.

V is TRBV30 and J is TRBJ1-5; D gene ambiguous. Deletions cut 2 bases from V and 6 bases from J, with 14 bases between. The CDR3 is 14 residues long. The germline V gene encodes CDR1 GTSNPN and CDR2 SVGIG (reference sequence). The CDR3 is CAWSTELASQPQHF. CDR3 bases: TGTGCCTGGAGTACGGAACTGGCCAGTCAGCCCCAGCATTTT.

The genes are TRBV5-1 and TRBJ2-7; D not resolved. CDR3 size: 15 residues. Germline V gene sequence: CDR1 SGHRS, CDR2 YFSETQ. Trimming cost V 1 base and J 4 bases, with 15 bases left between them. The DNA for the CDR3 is TGCGCCAGCAGCTTGAGGCCAAGGAGTAGTTACGAGCAGTACTTC. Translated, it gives CASSLRPRSSYEQYF.

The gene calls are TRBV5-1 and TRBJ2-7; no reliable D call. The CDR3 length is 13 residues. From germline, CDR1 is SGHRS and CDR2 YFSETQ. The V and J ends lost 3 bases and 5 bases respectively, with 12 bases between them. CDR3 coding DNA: TGCGCCAGCAGCTCCCTCCCTTATAACGAGCAGTACTTC. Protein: CASSSLPYNEQYF.

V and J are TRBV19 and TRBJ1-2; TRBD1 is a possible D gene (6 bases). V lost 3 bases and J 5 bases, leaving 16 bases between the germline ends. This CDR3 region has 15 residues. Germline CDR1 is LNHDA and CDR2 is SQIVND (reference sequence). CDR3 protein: CASSIWGAQRYGYTF. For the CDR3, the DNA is TGTGCCAGTAGTATTTGGGGGGCGCAGAGGTATGGCTACACCTTC.

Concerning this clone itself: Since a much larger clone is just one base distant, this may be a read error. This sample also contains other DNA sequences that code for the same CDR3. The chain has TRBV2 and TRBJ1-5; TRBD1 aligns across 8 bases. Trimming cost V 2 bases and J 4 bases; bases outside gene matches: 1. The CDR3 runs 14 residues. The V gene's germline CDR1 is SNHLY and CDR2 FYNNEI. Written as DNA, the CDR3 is TGTGCCAGCAGTGAAAGGACAGGGAATCAGCCCCAGCATTTT. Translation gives CASSERTGNQPQHF. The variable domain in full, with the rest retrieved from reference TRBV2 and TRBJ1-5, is EPEVTQTPSHQVTQMGQEVILRCVPISNHLYFYWYRQILGQKVEFLVSFYNNEISEKSEIFDDQFSVERPDGSNFTLKIRSTKLEDSAMYFCASSERTGNQPQHFGDGTRLSIL.

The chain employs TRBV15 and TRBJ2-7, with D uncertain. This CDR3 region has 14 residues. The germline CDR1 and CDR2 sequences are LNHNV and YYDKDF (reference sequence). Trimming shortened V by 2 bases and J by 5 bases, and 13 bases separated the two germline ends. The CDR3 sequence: CATSRPSPWDEQYF. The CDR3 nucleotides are TGTGCCACCAGCAGACCCTCCCCCTGGGACGAGCAGTACTTC.

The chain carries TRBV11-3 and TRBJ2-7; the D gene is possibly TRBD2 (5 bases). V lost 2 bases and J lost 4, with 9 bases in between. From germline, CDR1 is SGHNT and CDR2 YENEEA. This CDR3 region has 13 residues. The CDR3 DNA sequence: TGTGCCAGCAGCTTATCCCGGGAATACGAGCAGTACTTC. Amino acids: CASSLSREYEQYF.

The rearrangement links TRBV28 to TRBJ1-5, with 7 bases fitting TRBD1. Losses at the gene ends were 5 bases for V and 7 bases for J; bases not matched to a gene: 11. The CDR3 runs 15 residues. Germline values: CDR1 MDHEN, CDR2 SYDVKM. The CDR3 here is CASSPGDRKEQPQHF. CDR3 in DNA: TGTGCCAGCAGTCCAGGGGACAGAAAAGAGCAGCCCCAGCATTTT.

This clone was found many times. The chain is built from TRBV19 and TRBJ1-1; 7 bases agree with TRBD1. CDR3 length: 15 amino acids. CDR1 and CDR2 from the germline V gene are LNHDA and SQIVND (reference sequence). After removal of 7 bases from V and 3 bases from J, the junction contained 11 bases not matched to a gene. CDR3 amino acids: CASTRLGGRDTEAFF. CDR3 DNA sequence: TGTGCCAGTACCCGATTAGGGGGCAGGGACACTGAAGCTTTCTTT.

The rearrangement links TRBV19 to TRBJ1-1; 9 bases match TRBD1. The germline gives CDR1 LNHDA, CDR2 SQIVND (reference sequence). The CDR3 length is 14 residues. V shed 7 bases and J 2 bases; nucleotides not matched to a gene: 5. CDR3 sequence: CASNYRGRNTEAFF. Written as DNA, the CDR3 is TGTGCCAGTAATTACAGGGGGCGAAACACTGAAGCTTTCTTT.

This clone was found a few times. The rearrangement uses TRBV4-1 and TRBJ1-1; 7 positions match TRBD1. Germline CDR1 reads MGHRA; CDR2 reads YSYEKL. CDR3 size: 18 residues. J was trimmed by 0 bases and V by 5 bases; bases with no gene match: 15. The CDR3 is CASSGLWDSWIMNTEAFF. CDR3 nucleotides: TGCGCCAGCAGCGGACTTTGGGACAGCTGGATCATGAACACTGAAGCTTTCTTT.

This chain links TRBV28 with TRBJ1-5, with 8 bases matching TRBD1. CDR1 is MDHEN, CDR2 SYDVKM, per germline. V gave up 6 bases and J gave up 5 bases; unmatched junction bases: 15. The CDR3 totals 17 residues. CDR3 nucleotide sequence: TGTGCCAGCAGGACGATCAGACAGGGGTCAAAGTATCAGCCCCAGCATTTT. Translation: CASRTIRQGSKYQPQHF. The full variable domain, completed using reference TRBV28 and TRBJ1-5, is DVKVTQSSRYLVKRTGEKVFLECVQDMDHENMFWYRQDPGLGLRLIYFSYDVKMKEKGDIPEGYSVSREKKERFSLILESASTNQTSMYLCASRTIRQGSKYQPQHFGDGTRLSIL.

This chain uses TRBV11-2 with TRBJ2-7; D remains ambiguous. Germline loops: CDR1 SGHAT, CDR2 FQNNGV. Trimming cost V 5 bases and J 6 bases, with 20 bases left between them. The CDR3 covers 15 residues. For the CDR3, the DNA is TGTGCCAGCAGCCCAAGGTGGTCGGACGCCTCCGAGCAGTACTTC. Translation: CASSPRWSDASEQYF.

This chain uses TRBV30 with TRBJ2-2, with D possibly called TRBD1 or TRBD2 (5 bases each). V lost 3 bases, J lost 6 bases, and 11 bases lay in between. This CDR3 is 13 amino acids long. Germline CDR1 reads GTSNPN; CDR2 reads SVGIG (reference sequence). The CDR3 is CAWRRKGPGELFF. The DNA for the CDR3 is TGTGCCTGGAGAAGGAAGGGACCCGGGGAGCTGTTTTTT.

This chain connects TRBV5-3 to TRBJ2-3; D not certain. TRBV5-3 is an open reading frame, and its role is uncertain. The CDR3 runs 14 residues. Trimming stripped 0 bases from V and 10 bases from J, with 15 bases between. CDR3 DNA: TGTGCCAGAAGCTTGGTCACTCCACTTTTGTCGCAGTATTTT. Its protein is CARSLVTPLLSQYF.

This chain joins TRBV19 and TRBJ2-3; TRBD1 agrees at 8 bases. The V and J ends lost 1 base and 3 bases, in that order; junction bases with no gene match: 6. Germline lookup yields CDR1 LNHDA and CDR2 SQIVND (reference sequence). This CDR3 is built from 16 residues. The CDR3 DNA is TGTGCCAGTAGTATAGCCGGGACAGGCTCTACAGATACGCAGTATTTT. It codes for CASSIAGTGSTDTQYF.